This TCR delta chain was documented in a study of γδ T cells in repeated Plasmodium falciparum infection. Overall study: Over roughly 600 days, donors received four mosquito-bite P. falciparum NF54 infections. Study-level points and caveats: Compared with Australian children, Malian Vdelta2-negative repertoires seemed more clonal, less diverse, less shared. Vgamma9/Vdelta2+ repertoires stayed stably polyclonal over time and infection.

Looked up from germline, CDR1 is TSWWSYY and CDR2 is QGS. There are 15 residues in the CDR3. The junction had 3 bases not matched to a gene; V was cut back by 2 bases and J by 2 bases. Bulk repertoires came from Vgamma9/Vdelta2+ or Vdelta2-negative gammadelta T cells flow-sorted from PBMC. In its sample, this clone was seen a few times. The target antigen is unknown. The TCRdb record carries a much larger clone's protein, which differs from this DNA's translation at residue 10; a read error is the likely cause, and the protein listed here is the DNA translation. TCRdb called clones anew from the multiplex PCR reads with CATT. The data show 70,000 to 95,000 delta-chain clones, under 1.5% seen once.

The TCR sequence derives from a pool of human donors (malaria-infected and uninfected, not separated). Sequencing was done on a sample of gamma-delta T cells from blood. The V gene is TRDV1, the J gene TRDJ1; 9 bases match TRDD3. The CDR3 sequence: CALGEFLGDTDKLIF. In DNA form, the CDR3 reads TGTGCTCTTGGGGAATTCCTGGGGGATACCGATAAACTCATCTTT.